The entry below describes one T cell receptor (beta chain). This clone showed up just once. Its antigen remains unidentified. It has no much larger one-base neighbor in the sample; base qualities were not kept. These data belong to a study of blood T cell repertoires in COVID-19 (TCRdb year 2020). Study-level background: The collaborator samples originated in the United States, Italy and Spain and spanned the acute and convalescent phases of COVID-19. Deeply sampled blood TCRbeta repertoires from subjects exposed to, actively infected with, or recovered from COVID-19 were included in the dataset. HLA class I and class II types, where available, came from metadata supplied by the sample provider rather than from assay-based typing. The repertoires were released in a freely available public database intended as a resource for research on the immune response to SARS-CoV-2. Samples came from the ongoing ImmuneRACE study (first 160 participants) plus 1,254 subjects from 6 global collaborators. Sample metadata almost always included a de-identified subject ID, COVID-19 status, age in years and sex. The prospective study material was composed of cDNA or gDNA derived from T cells, B-cell-depleted T cells, or PBMCs. Broad study findings and their caveats: How much clinical and demographic metadata was included differed by source and by participant, and the metadata was provided uncurated.

The collaborating institutions used their own protocols to collect whole blood in K2EDTA tubes. For TCRbeta analysis, collaborators shipped samples in one of three forms: frozen whole blood, isolated PBMCs, or DNA extracted from either of those sample types. The CDR3 numbers 15 residues from cysteine through phenylalanine. This entry keeps only the CDR3 DNA: 45 bases, framed from base 1. The V end gives up 0 bases and the J end 2 bases, leaving 6 bases in the junction not matched to a gene. CDR1 GTSNPN and CDR2 SVGIG are derived from the germline V gene (reference sequence). The immunoSEQ Assay, a bias-controlled multiplex PCR, was used to amplify TCRbeta CDR3 regions from genomic DNA. In the authors' own workflow: The number of nucleated cells in each sample was estimated from the amplification of reference gene primers within the assay. To quantify the absolute abundance of each unique TCRbeta CDR3 rearrangement, sequence reads were collapsed and filtered. For each sample, productive Simpson clonality was calculated as the square root of Simpson's diversity index over productive rearrangements. Sourced from immuneACCESS, this table was stored by TCRdb with only in-frame sequences that have V and J called. A share of the clones is absent; for the studies checked, an unresolved V gene accounts for under half, and the remainder has no known explanation. V and J calls plus clone size are reproduced from that table; the DNA served to infer D and trimming. The sample profile shows some 100,000 clones; 85% to 90% of them were found once. The biggest ten clones account for about 8% of the sample.

Specimen: peripheral blood. The receptor's source is a woman aged 70-85 years with acute or convalescent COVID-19. The V and J segments used are TRBV30 and TRBJ1-2; 7 bases in between match TRBD1. CDR3 reads: CAWSVRRDSNYGYTF. In nucleotide form, the sequence is TGTGCCTGGAGTGTACGGAGGGACAGCAACTATGGCTACACCTTC.